This TCR beta chain was identified during a study of beta chain features in type 1 diabetes. The study, taken as a whole, reports: When Type 1 diabetes patients were examined, their TCRB CDR3s proved moderately but significantly shorter in all four CD4+ subsets.

This CDR3 has 17 residues. The germline gives CDR1 SQVTM, CDR2 ANQGSEA. V was clipped by 0 bases and J by 1 base; unmatched bases: 8. Expressed TCRB transcripts were sequenced, since all the RNA that had been isolated was reverse transcribed. Some clones are missing from TCRdb's copy, which holds only in-frame ones; the method was immunoSEQ multiplex PCR. The profile shows 300,000 to 350,000 clones, over 7% of them singletons. This clone was observed a handful of times. As yet, its antigen is unknown. The chain joins TRBV29-1 to TRBJ2-1, with 8 bases aligning to TRBD2. This receptor was obtained from a man aged 25 to 45 with type 1 diabetes. The sample was central memory CD4+ T cells from blood. CDR3 sequence reads: CSVEDPGGPISYNEQFF. Here the CDR3 DNA reads TGCAGCGTTGAAGATCCGGGGGGGCCGATATCCTACAATGAGCAGTTCTTC.